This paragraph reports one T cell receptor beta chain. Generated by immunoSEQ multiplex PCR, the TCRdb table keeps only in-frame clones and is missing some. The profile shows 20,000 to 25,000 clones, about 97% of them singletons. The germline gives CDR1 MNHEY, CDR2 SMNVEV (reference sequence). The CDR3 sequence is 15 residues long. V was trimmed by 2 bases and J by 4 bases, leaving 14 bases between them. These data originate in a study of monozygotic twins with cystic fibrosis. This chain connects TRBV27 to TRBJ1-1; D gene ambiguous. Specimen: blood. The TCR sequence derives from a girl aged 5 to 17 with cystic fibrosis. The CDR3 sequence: CASSLNWMGGTEAFF. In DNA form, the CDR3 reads TGTGCCAGCAGTTTAAACTGGATGGGTGGCACTGAAGCTTTCTTT.